The sequence of this TCR beta chain was determined in a study of chemoradiotherapy in HPV16-positive cancers (dated by TCRdb to between 2021 and 2024). Study-level background: Functional T-cell assays on cells from two HPV16-positive patients defined candidate HPV-specific T-cell clones and common TCR motifs. The candidate HPV-specific TCRs and motifs were then tracked in TCR repertoires from around 86 patients with HPV-related cancers. The study set out to ask whether T-cell immunity against the HPV oncoproteins E6 and E7 changes over the course of chemoradiotherapy and whether that immunity affects survival. Results and caveats for the whole study, not just this receptor: Among HPV16-positive patients, expansion of HPV-responsive T cells during chemoradiotherapy was associated with better recurrence-free survival. Only two HPV16-positive patients were used to derive the functional definition of HPV-specific T cells, and the survival association was reported for HPV16-positive patients. Expansion of candidate HPV-specific clones and E7-related TCR motifs was observed in the tumor microenvironment during treatment, whereas no such expansion was observed for non-HPV-specific T cells.

Because repertoires were sampled repeatedly during chemoradiotherapy, clonal expansion in the tumor microenvironment could be followed. Libraries were constructed by the immunoSEQ multiplex PCR assay. Drawn from immuneACCESS, this table holds only the in-frame rearrangements with V and J called that TCRdb kept. Clones are partly lost; checked studies trace under half to an unresolved V gene and leave the rest unexplained. The sample records roughly 20,000 clones, around four fifths of which are singletons. The top ten constitute more than 3% of the sample. CDR1 and CDR2 are drawn from the germline V gene: MNHNS, SASEGT. The trim is 7 bases for V and 8 bases for J, with a gap of 11 bases between the germline ends. From the cysteine up to the phenylalanine, the CDR3 has a length of 12 residues. Of the read, only the CDR3 DNA is kept; its 36 bases are in frame from base 1. In regard to this clone: This clone's antigen is unknown. Base qualities are not at hand, and no much larger clone is one base apart.

Material: blood, obtained from a patient who underwent chemoradiotherapy. This receptor was taken from a human donor with HPV-associated anogenital cancer. The chain is assembled from TRBV6-1 and TRBJ1-4; matching of 5 bases hints at TRBD1 as the D gene. The CDR3 reads as follows: CASTQGDEKLFF. Here is the DNA: TGTGCCAGCACCCAGGGCGACGAAAAACTGTTTTTT.